The 3 T cell receptor beta chains given below trace back to one sample, sequenced in a study of follicular helper T cells after annual influenza vaccination. Time point given: 2015-2016 season, pre-vaccination. Method: immunoSEQ multiplex PCR; TCRdb's copy keeps in-frame clones and lacks some. The table shows around 800 clones, with over 60% occurring only once. The sample consisted of CXCR5+ CD38+ circulating T follicular helper cells from blood, taken on the day of influenza vaccination. Specified subset: circulating Tfh, non-naive CD4+CXCR5+PD-1+ (ICOS+CD38+ or ICOS-CD38-). All receptors come from an adult who received the influenza vaccine.

The chain recombines TRBV6-5 with TRBJ1-1, with 7 bases that match TRBD1. Germline V lookup: CDR1 MNHEY, CDR2 SVGAGI. With V trimmed by 2 bases and J by 10 bases, 7 bases remained unmatched. The CDR3 spans 13 residues. The CDR3: CASSYPGTARAFF. CDR3 coding DNA: TGTGCCAGCAGTTACCCCGGGACAGCGAGAGCTTTCTTT.

This clone was seen just once. The chain has TRBV27 and TRBJ2-1; TRBD1 agrees at 9 bases. The CDR3 loop spans 16 amino acids. CDR1 is MNHEY and CDR2 is SMNVEV in the germline V gene (reference sequence). J lost 7 bases, V lost 5 bases, and 12 bases had no gene match. CDR3 sequence: CASSPLGTGFPNEQFF. Here the CDR3 DNA reads TGTGCCAGCAGTCCCCTTGGGACAGGGTTTCCGAATGAGCAGTTCTTC.

This chain links TRBV5-6 with TRBJ2-7; D might be TRBD1 (6 bases). CDR1 SGHDT and CDR2 YYEEEE come from the germline V gene. This CDR3 spans 17 amino acids. The V end lost 1 base, the J end lost 0 bases, and 17 bases lay between the germline ends. The CDR3 DNA sequence: TGTGCCAGCAGCTTGACCGGGACATTCGGACCCTCCTACGAGCAGTACTTC. This gives the protein CASSLTGTFGPSYEQYF.